Listed below are T cell receptor beta chains from one sample, sequenced in a study of T cell responses to AZD1222 COVID-19 vaccine. Using immunoSEQ multiplex PCR, the repertoire was profiled, and TCRdb retains in-frame clones only, with some absent. The sample gives about 170,000 clones, 85% to 95% of which show up once; approximately 4% is in the top ten. Material: peripheral blood, obtained on day 0 of AZD1222 vaccination. These receptors were collected from an adult in good health. Each CDR3 is given with its conserved first and last residue. The D gene is left open where the match is weak. The size of a clone is reported for some rows only, either as once, few or many, or as a class for expanded clones.

v_call	d_call	j_call	clone_size	cdr3_aa	cdr3_nt
TRBV29-1	.	TRBJ1-1	.	CSVDRDNTEAFF	TGCAGCGTTGACAGGGACAATACTGAAGCTTTCTTT
TRBV5-1	TRBD1	TRBJ2-1	.	CASSDQGASYNEQFF	TGCGCCAGCAGCGATCAGGGGGCTTCCTACAATGAGCAGTTCTTC
TRBV10-2	.	TRBJ1-1	few	CASSDRVETEAFF	TGCGCCAGCAGTGACAGGGTGGAGACTGAAGCTTTCTTT
TRBV9	.	TRBJ2-2	.	CASSAQRLPNTGELFF	TGTGCCAGCAGCGCCCAGAGATTACCGAACACCGGGGAGCTGTTTTTT
TRBV6-5	.	TRBJ1-1	once	CASSYSGLNTEAFF	TGTGCCAGCAGTTACTCAGGGTTGAACACTGAAGCTTTCTTT
TRBV27	.	TRBJ2-6	.	CASSFEHSGANVLTF	TGTGCCAGCAGTTTTGAGCACTCTGGGGCCAACGTCCTGACTTTC
TRBV7-2	TRBD2	TRBJ2-5	.	CASSKGASGGPRTQYF	TGTGCCAGCAGCAAAGGGGCTAGCGGGGGCCCTAGGACCCAGTACTTC
TRBV5-6	.	TRBJ2-7	.	CASSFWTSPYEQYF	TGTGCCAGCAGCTTCTGGACTTCACCCTACGAGCAGTACTTC
TRBV14	.	TRBJ2-3	.	CASSQEWDTQYF	TGTGCCAGCAGCCAAGAGTGGGATACGCAGTATTTT
TRBV25-1	.	TRBJ1-4	.	CASSEQGTTNEKLFF	TGTGCCAGCAGTGAACAGGGGACAACTAATGAAAAACTGTTTTTT
TRBV5-1	.	TRBJ1-2	.	CASSLAGAGGASGYTF	TGCGCCAGCAGCTTGGCCGGCGCCGGGGGCGCGTCTGGCTACACCTTC
TRBV9	.	TRBJ1-6	.	CASSSRDSPLHF	TGTGCCAGCAGCTCCCGGGATTCACCCCTCCACTTT
TRBV6-4	TRBD2	TRBJ2-1	.	CASSAGGALNEQFF	TGTGCCAGCAGTGCCGGGGGGGCCCTTAATGAGCAGTTCTTC
TRBV3-1/TRBV3-2	.	TRBJ2-3	.	CASSPSTLGSDTQYF	TGTGCCAGCAGTCCCTCCACCTTAGGTTCAGATACGCAGTATTTT
TRBV29-1	.	TRBJ2-1	once	CSVDGPVLSDEQFF	TGCAGCGTTGATGGCCCCGTCTTGAGTGATGAGCAGTTCTTC
TRBV27	TRBD1	TRBJ2-7	.	CASSRRDSTYEQYF	TGTGCCAGCAGTCGTAGGGACAGCACCTACGAGCAGTACTTC
TRBV6-5	.	TRBJ1-5	.	CASSYSSVGNQPQHF	TGTGCCAGCAGTTACTCGTCGGTGGGCAATCAGCCCCAGCATTTT
TRBV2	.	TRBJ2-7	.	CASSDPRRTDNYEQYF	TGTGCCAGCAGTGACCCCCGAAGGACAGATAACTACGAGCAGTACTTC
TRBV2	.	TRBJ2-3	.	CASPPPRVGTDTQYF	TGTGCCAGCCCTCCCCCCCGGGTGGGCACAGATACGCAGTATTTT
TRBV19	.	TRBJ2-1	.	CASRNLRDRGYNEQFF	TGTGCCAGCCGAAACCTCCGGGACCGAGGCTACAATGAGCAGTTCTTC
TRBV7-8	TRBD2	TRBJ2-5	once	CASSSILAGEETQYF	TGTGCCAGCAGCTCGATCCTAGCGGGGGAAGAGACCCAGTACTTC
TRBV27	.	TRBJ2-1	.	CASSLGDASAHEQFF	TGTGCCAGCAGTCTAGGGGATGCTAGCGCTCATGAGCAGTTCTTC
TRBV18	.	TRBJ2-2	.	CASSPPDSYPFGELFF	TGTGCCAGCTCACCACCGGACAGCTATCCCTTCGGGGAGCTGTTTTTT
TRBV20-1	.	TRBJ2-3	.	CSASLAGLLDTQYF	TGCAGTGCTAGTCTCGCAGGTTTGTTAGATACGCAGTATTTT
TRBV6-5	TRBD2	TRBJ2-1	.	CASSLASGSYNEQFF	TGTGCCAGCAGTCTCGCTAGCGGGAGCTACAATGAGCAGTTCTTC
TRBV6-5	.	TRBJ1-4	.	CASSRGSYNEKLFF	TGTGCCAGCAGTCGGGGATCCTATAATGAAAAACTGTTTTTT
TRBV4-2	.	TRBJ2-5	.	CASSRGGVGDETQYF	TGTGCCAGCAGCCGCGGAGGGGTGGGGGACGAGACCCAGTACTTC
TRBV7-2	TRBD1	TRBJ1-1	.	CASSARDRGTEAFF	TGTGCCAGCAGCGCCCGGGACAGGGGCACTGAAGCTTTCTTT